The 7 T cell receptor beta chains below all came from one sample that was sequenced in a study of Graves' ophthalmopathy and Graves' hyperthyroidism. The authors amplified TCR beta CDR3 regions from RNA transcripts. Following a first-round RT-PCR that used HTBI primers, a second-round multiplex PCR was carried out. TCRdb re-analysed the multiplex PCR reads in MiXCR, keeping a single row per CDR3 protein. This table holds about 25,000 distinct CDR3 sequences, around 50% found once. The sequenced sample was peripheral blood. These receptors all come from an adult woman with stable Graves' hyperthyroidism.

This clonotype was counted ten times or more. The chain is built from TRBV12-3 or TRBV12-4 and TRBJ2-3; no clear D gene. The CDR3 is 15 amino acids. The V and J ends lost 6 bases and 0 bases respectively, with 13 bases between them. As DNA, the CDR3 is TGTGCCAGCAGACCGCGACACCGTAGCACAGATACGCAGTATTTT. Translated, it gives CASRPRHRSTDTQYF.

The chain recombines TRBV25-1 with TRBJ2-7; D possibly corresponds to TRBD1 (6 bases). Germline V lookup: CDR1 MGHDK, CDR2 SYGVNS. The V end lost 10 bases, the J end lost 5 bases, and 15 bases lay between the germline ends. This CDR3 has 12 residues. The CDR3 is CANQGGVDEQYF. CDR3 coding DNA: TGTGCCAATCAAGGGGGAGTCGACGAGCAGTACTTC.

By proportion, this clonotype is medium-sized (0.01 to 0.1%). The J gene is TRBJ2-1, the V gene TRBV7-8; no firm D call. CDR1 and CDR2 (germline): SGHVS, FQNEAQ. The CDR3 is 14 amino acids. The V and J ends lost 1 base and 0 bases respectively, with 4 bases between them. CDR3 protein: CASSLDSSYNEQFF. The DNA of the CDR3 is TGTGCCAGCAGCTTAGACAGCTCCTACAATGAGCAGTTCTTC.

This clonotype was picked up many times. This sequence joins TRBV30 and TRBJ2-5, with a tentative D call TRBD2 (6 bases). The CDR3 is made up of 15 amino acids. V lost 0 bases and J lost 5, with 16 bases in between. Germline V gene sequence: CDR1 GTSNPN, CDR2 SVGIG (reference sequence). CDR3 loop: CAWSVASGLAETQYF. The CDR3 coding sequence is TGTGCCTGGAGTGTGGCGAGCGGGCTGGCGGAGACCCAGTACTTC. Full variable domain (missing parts from reference TRBV30 and TRBJ2-5): SQTIHQWPATLVQPVGSPLSLECTVEGTSNPNLYWYRQAAGRGLQLLFYSVGIGQISSEVPQNLSASRPQDRQFILSSKKLLLSDSGFYLCAWSVASGLAETQYFGPGTRLLVL.

Many counts were recorded for this clonotype. This sequence joins TRBV5-1 and TRBJ2-6; TRBD1 might be the D (5 bases). This CDR3 is built from 15 residues. V shed 3 bases and J shed 2 bases, with 9 bases lying between them. Germline V gives CDR1 SGHRS, CDR2 YFSETQ. The CDR3 nucleotides read TGCGCCAGCAGCTCTGGGGCGCCTGGGGCCAACGTCCTGACTTTC. It yields the protein CASSSGAPGANVLTF. Full variable domain (missing parts from reference TRBV5-1 and TRBJ2-6): KAGVTQTPRYLIKTRGQQVTLSCSPISGHRSVSWYQQTPGQGLQFLFEYFSETQRNKGNFPGRFSGRQFSNSRSEMNVSTLELGDSALYLCASSSGAPGANVLTFGAGSRLTVL.

This chain connects TRBV2 to TRBJ2-3; D is perhaps TRBD1 (5 bases). The V and J ends lost 6 bases and 5 bases respectively, with 18 bases between them. CDR3 size: 15 residues. Germline values: CDR1 SNHLY, CDR2 FYNNEI. DNA of the CDR3: TGTGCCAGCAGGCCCCTTGCGACAGAGAGAGATACGCAGTATTTT. It translates to CASRPLATERDTQYF.

The chain uses TRBV6-5 and TRBJ1-2; 8 bases are shared with TRBD1. The V segment lost 8 bases and the J segment 8 bases; nucleotides outside the gene matches: 10. Germline V gene data show CDR1 as MNHEY and CDR2 as SVGAGI. The CDR3 totals 13 residues. CDR3 protein: CASGEDRAIGYTF. The CDR3 coding sequence is TGTGCCAGCGGCGAGGACAGGGCGATAGGCTACACCTTC.